A single sample gave rise to the 22 T cell receptor beta chains below, sequenced in a study of blood T cells in healthy people across ages. The authors ran a second PCR of about 7 to 11 cycles using a sample-barcoded 5' primer and a J-beta primer mix. TCRdb itself ran the 5' RACE reads through MiXCR, one entry per CDR3 protein. Here the sample spans about 500,000 distinct CDR3 sequences, around 24% being singletons. The same data also went into a second study, on T cells of mothers and their children.

Specimen: blood. The receptors shown here come from a boy between 10 and 17 years old in good health.

This chain uses TRBV11-1 with TRBJ1-1; D unclear. Germline CDR1 SGHAT, CDR2 FQDESV (reference sequence). Trimming left V 4 bases short and J 5 bases short, with 14 bases between. CDR3 length equals 14 residues. Written as DNA, the CDR3 is TGTGCCAGCAGCTCCCGGAGAGGAGCGACTGAAGCTTTCTTT. Amino acids: CASSSRRGATEAFF.

This sequence joins TRBV7-9 and TRBJ2-2; D gene uncertain. The CDR3 extends over 14 amino acids. Trimming left V 5 bases short and J 5 bases short, with 12 bases between. The germline V gene encodes CDR1 SEHNR and CDR2 FQNEAQ (reference sequence). CDR3 region: CASSHTAGTGELFF. The DNA for the CDR3 is TGTGCCAGCAGCCATACAGCTGGGACCGGGGAGCTGTTTTTT.

This clonotype has a handful of counts. J is TRBJ2-5 and V is TRBV6-5, with D possibly being TRBD1 (6 bases). Between the trimmed V and J ends, which lost 7 bases and 9 bases, there was a span of 15 bases. Germline lookup yields CDR1 MNHEY and CDR2 SVGAGI. CDR3 length: 12 residues. CDR3: CASKPGPGAQYF. DNA of the CDR3: TGTGCCAGCAAGCCGGGGCCAGGGGCCCAGTACTTC.

V usage is TRBV12-5 and J usage is TRBJ2-5; 10 nucleotides agree with TRBD1. The CDR3 consists of 15 residues. The ends lost 6 bases at V and 5 bases at J; junction bases unmatched: 9. Germline values: CDR1 LGHNT, CDR2 FRNRAP. CDR3 amino acids: CASGPGTGEVETQYF. DNA of the CDR3: TGTGCTAGTGGCCCCGGGACAGGGGAAGTGGAGACCCAGTACTTC.

The V call is TRBV20-1, the J call TRBJ2-7, with 10 bases fitting TRBD2. The CDR3 covers 14 residues. Losses at the gene ends were 6 bases for V and 0 bases for J; bases not matched to a gene: 5. Germline-derived CDR1 and CDR2 are DFQATT and SNEGSKA (reference sequence). CDR3 region: CSAIRTSGSYEQYF. The CDR3 nucleotides read TGCAGTGCAATACGGACTAGCGGCTCCTACGAGCAGTACTTC.

The CDR3 bases are TGTGCCAGCAGTTCAAGGGGTCTAAGGTCACCCCTCCACTTT. Translated: CASSSRGLRSPLHF. The V call is TRBV28, the J call TRBJ1-6; a weak D match, TRBD1 (5 bases). Trimming took off 4 bases at V and 10 bases at J, with 14 bases between the two ends. Germline CDR1 and CDR2: MDHEN and SYDVKM. The CDR3 length is 14 residues.

This chain uses TRBV7-2 with TRBJ2-7; 14 nucleotides line up with TRBD2. Germline-derived CDR1 and CDR2 are SGHTA and FQGNSA. The CDR3 runs 18 residues. J lost 3 bases, V lost 5 bases, and 12 bases had no gene match. The DNA of the CDR3 is TGTGCCAGCAGCCAATCCTACGGCGGACTAGCGGGGGGCTACGAGCAGTACTTC. It codes for CASSQSYGGLAGGYEQYF.

The rearrangement joins TRBV30 to TRBJ1-2; D is unclear. Between the trimmed V and J ends, which lost 3 bases and 2 bases, there was a span of 7 bases. The CDR3 is 12 residues long. Germline loops: CDR1 GTSNPN, CDR2 SVGIG (reference sequence). CDR3 amino acids: CAWSHANYGYTF. In DNA, the CDR3 is TGTGCCTGGAGCCACGCAAACTATGGCTACACCTTC. The complete variable domain, with remaining parts taken from reference TRBV30 and TRBJ1-2, reads SQTIHQWPATLVQPVGSPLSLECTVEGTSNPNLYWYRQAAGRGLQLLFYSVGIGQISSEVPQNLSASRPQDRQFILSSKKLLLSDSGFYLCAWSHANYGYTFGSGTRLTVV.

In regard to this clonotype: An end of the junction differs from the germline gene, which may be a read error. This sequence joins TRBV2 and TRBJ1-2, with 7 bases that match TRBD1. CDR3 size: 15 residues. Germline CDR1 SNHLY, CDR2 FYNNEI. The CDR3 bases are TGTGCCAGCGGTGAGGGGGCGTTGTCCGTCTATGGCTACACCTTC. Translation gives CASGEGALSVYGYTF. The full variable domain, rest sourced from reference TRBV2 and TRBJ1-2, is EPEVTQTPSHQVTQMGQEVILRCVPISNHLYFYWYRQILGQKVEFLVSFYNNEISEKSEIFDDQFSVERPDGSNFTLKIRSTKLEDSAMYFCASGEGALSVYGYTFGSGTRLTVV.

This clonotype was picked up many times. The chain links TRBV24-1 to TRBJ2-2; D is uncertain. Germline-derived CDR1 and CDR2 are KGHDR and SFDVKD. Trimming removed 0 bases at V and 0 bases at J, with 7 bases between. The CDR3 is 16 amino acids. CDR3 in DNA: TGTGCCACCAGTGATTTGCCCGAGTCGAACACCGGGGAGCTGTTTTTT. Residues: CATSDLPESNTGELFF.

This clonotype came up many times. At one of its ends the junction is not consistent with the germline gene, which may arise from a read error. The chain recombines TRBV29-1 with TRBJ1-1, with 8 bases fitting TRBD1. Germline loops: CDR1 SQVTM, CDR2 ANQGSEA. The CDR3 has 12 residues. DNA of the CDR3: TGCAGCGTCCAGGCGGGGACAGGAGAAGCCTTCTTT. Its protein product is CSVQAGTGEAFF.

This rearrangement joins TRBV6-4 to TRBJ2-1; 10 nucleotides line up with TRBD1. V was pared by 3 bases and J by 5 bases, with 7 bases of the junction left unmatched. CDR1 and CDR2 from the germline V gene are MRHNA and SNTAGT. The CDR3 has 16 amino acids. CDR3 region: CASSESPGQGHNEQFF. The CDR3 bases are TGTGCCAGCAGTGAATCACCGGGACAGGGGCACAATGAGCAGTTCTTC.

This chain links TRBV5-1 with TRBJ2-1; no definite D call. Germline CDR1 SGHRS, CDR2 YFSETQ. The CDR3 covers 13 residues. Between the trimmed V and J ends, which lost 0 bases and 5 bases, there was a span of 6 bases. The CDR3 coding sequence is TGCGCCAGCAGCTTGGTTCTTAACAATGAGCAGTTCTTC. Translated, it gives CASSLVLNNEQFF.

This chain connects TRBV27 to TRBJ2-7; 7 bases agree with TRBD2. V shed 0 bases, J shed 6 bases, and the junction held 5 bases outside the gene matches. The CDR3 extends over 14 amino acids. In germline, CDR1 is MNHEY, CDR2 SMNVEV (reference sequence). CDR3 sequence (DNA): TGTGCCAGCAGTTTATCGGGGGGACTATCCGAGCAGTACTTC. Its protein is CASSLSGGLSEQYF.

The V call is TRBV12-3 or TRBV12-4, the J call TRBJ2-7, with TRBD2 identical over 7 bases. V lost 7 bases to trimming and J lost 6 bases; unmatched junction nucleotides: 6. The CDR3 sequence is 12 residues long. CDR3 DNA: TGTGCCAGCACCATCGGGACTACCGAGCAGTACTTC. It is translated as CASTIGTTEQYF.

This clonotype was counted a few times. The rearrangement uses TRBV4-2 and TRBJ1-2; D gene unclear. The germline gives CDR1 LGHNA, CDR2 YNFKEQ. V lost 5 bases to trimming and J lost 6 bases, with 16 bases between them. The length of the CDR3 is 14 residues. The CDR3 loop reads CASSLVDGWDGYTF. The CDR3 coding sequence is TGTGCCAGCAGCTTAGTGGACGGCTGGGATGGCTACACCTTC.

V and J are TRBV28 and TRBJ1-5, with unresolved D. Between the trimmed V and J ends, which lost 8 bases and 4 bases, there was a span of 15 bases. The germline V gene has CDR1 MDHEN and CDR2 SYDVKM. This CDR3 has 14 amino acids. CDR3 sequence reads: CASSLGLRNQPQHF. The CDR3 region has the DNA TGTGCCAGCTCCCTGGGCCTTAGGAATCAGCCCCAGCATTTT.

This clonotype was picked up a small number of times. V and J are TRBV20-1 and TRBJ2-5; 11 nucleotides align to TRBD2. Germline V lookup: CDR1 DFQATT, CDR2 SNEGSKA (reference sequence). After removal of 5 bases from V and 2 bases from J, the junction contained 7 bases not matched to a gene. This CDR3 is built from 15 residues. For the CDR3, the DNA is TGCAGTGCTCTCTCCGGGACTAGCGGTCAAGAGACCCAGTACTTC. It is translated as CSALSGTSGQETQYF.

J is TRBJ2-1 and V is TRBV7-2; D is ambiguous. The DNA end is more similar to TRBJ2-7, so the J call may be wrong. The CDR3 is 13 residues long. Germline-derived CDR1 and CDR2 are SGHTA and FQGNSA. The CDR3 sequence is CASSLAPFYEQYF. The CDR3 DNA reads as TGTGCCAGCAGCTTAGCCCCATTCTACGAGCAGTACTTC.

This clonotype has more than one count but fewer than ten. In DNA, the CDR3 is TGTGCCAGCATCAATAGCGGGGGGGCCTTGGATACGCAGTATTTT. Protein: CASINSGGALDTQYF. This chain links TRBV7-9 with TRBJ2-3; 11 bases line up with TRBD2. Germline values: CDR1 SEHNR, CDR2 FQNEAQ (reference sequence). This CDR3 contains 15 residues. Germline trimming cut 7 bases from V and 6 bases from J; bases unmatched to any gene: 9. The whole variable domain, remainder taken from reference TRBV7-9 and TRBJ2-3, is DTGVSQNPRHKITKRGQNVTFRCDPISEHNRLYWYRQTLGQGPEFLTYFQNEAQLEKSRLLSDRFSAERPKGSFSTLEIQRTEQGDSAMYLCASINSGGALDTQYFGPGTRLTVL.

Worth noting for this clonotype: Germline is not matched at one junction end, which may reflect a read error. The chain links TRBV29-1 to TRBJ1-1, with TRBD1 matching over 8 bases. The V gene's germline CDR1 is SQVTM and CDR2 ANQGSEA. This CDR3 has 13 residues. The CDR3 loop reads CSVADRVDTETFF. CDR3 nucleotides: TGCAGCGTTGCGGACAGGGTAGACACTGAAACTTTCTTT.

The V gene is TRBV10-3, the J gene TRBJ2-6; tentatively, D is TRBD1 (5 bases). The germline CDR1 and CDR2 sequences are ENHRY and SYGVKD. Trimming left V 1 base short and J 1 base short, with 14 bases between. This CDR3 spans 18 amino acids. CDR3 nucleotide sequence: TGTGCCATCAGTGAGTACACAGGCGGACCGTCTGGGGCCAACGTCCTGACTTTC. Translated, it gives CAISEYTGGPSGANVLTF.